These 16 T cell receptor beta chains were all obtained from the same sample, sequenced in a study of shared clonotypes between healthy human individuals. Generated by immunoSEQ multiplex PCR, the TCRdb table keeps only in-frame clones and is missing some. The sample holds roughly 95,000 clones, over 40% seen once. The specimen was PBMCs. These receptors were taken from a woman in her thirties or forties in good health. Some clones in this sample may be carry-over from other donors' samples.

V is TRBV2 and J is TRBJ1-2; D may be TRBD1 (5 bases). Between the trimmed V and J ends, which lost 7 bases and 3 bases, there was a span of 9 bases. This CDR3 comprises 12 residues. Germline values: CDR1 SNHLY, CDR2 FYNNEI. The CDR3 sequence: CASNLGDYGYTF. CDR3 coding DNA: TGTGCCAGCAATTTGGGGGACTATGGCTACACCTTC. Full variable domain (outside the CDR3, taken from reference TRBV2 and TRBJ1-2): EPEVTQTPSHQVTQMGQEVILRCVPISNHLYFYWYRQILGQKVEFLVSFYNNEISEKSEIFDDQFSVERPDGSNFTLKIRSTKLEDSAMYFCASNLGDYGYTFGSGTRLTVV.

Notes on this clone: This sequence may be a read error, since a much larger clone differs from it by one base. Other DNA sequences in this sample translate to the same CDR3. The rearrangement joins TRBV5-1 to TRBJ2-2; D is unclear. This CDR3 has 15 amino acids. V gave up 4 bases and J gave up 1 base, with 11 bases separating them. Germline assignment: CDR1 SGHRS and CDR2 YFSETQ. The CDR3 DNA is TGCGCCAGCAGCCAAGACAATCTGAACACCGGGGAGCTGTTTTTT. Translation gives CASSQDNLNTGELFF. The complete variable domain, with remaining parts taken from reference TRBV5-1 and TRBJ2-2, reads KAGVTQTPRYLIKTRGQQVTLSCSPISGHRSVSWYQQTPGQGLQFLFEYFSETQRNKGNFPGRFSGRQFSNSRSEMNVSTLELGDSALYLCASSQDNLNTGELFFGEGSRLTVL.

The CDR3 DNA reads TGTGCCACCAGCAGACCGTCAGCGGGAGCCAAAAACATTCAGTACTTC. It translates to CATSRPSAGAKNIQYF. This chain connects TRBV15 to TRBJ2-4, with D maybe TRBD2 (6 bases). Germline V gene sequence: CDR1 LNHNV, CDR2 YYDKDF (reference sequence). With 2 bases removed from V and 0 bases from J, the gap between germline ends came to 11 bases. There are 16 residues in the CDR3.

This chain connects TRBV10-1 to TRBJ2-1, with 7 bases matching TRBD2. CDR1 is WNHNN and CDR2 is SYGVQD in the germline V gene (reference sequence). The CDR3 has 19 amino acids. V lost 6 bases to trimming and J lost 9 bases; unmatched junction nucleotides: 26. CDR3 sequence (DNA): TGCGCCAGCAGCGAAGGACATAGGGGACTACCCGAGGTAGGTAGTGAGCAGTTCTTC. Protein: CASSEGHRGLPEVGSEQFF.

The V gene is TRBV9, the J gene TRBJ2-5; D gene unclear. Gene TRBJ2-7 matches the end of the DNA better, so the J call may be wrong. This CDR3 is built from 14 residues. The germline gives CDR1 SGDLS, CDR2 YYNGEE. CDR3 sequence (DNA): TGTGCCAGCAGCGTTCGTTATGAGTCCTACGAGCAGTACTTC. Encoded protein: CASSVRYESYEQYF.

The chain has TRBV9 and TRBJ2-1, with D tentatively TRBD1 (5 bases). Trimming removed 0 bases at V and 4 bases at J, with 11 bases between. This CDR3 is built from 15 residues. CDR1 is SGDLS and CDR2 is YYNGEE in the germline V gene. DNA for the CDR3: TGTGCCAGCAGCGTAGAGGGGTGGACGTACAATGAGCAGTTCTTC. It is translated as CASSVEGWTYNEQFF.

This clone was found many times. This sequence joins TRBV2 and TRBJ2-5; D is undetermined. The J call could be wrong; TRBJ2-7 is a better fit for the DNA end. CDR3 length equals 11 residues. Germline lookup yields CDR1 SNHLY and CDR2 FYNNEI. The CDR3 reads CASSEVTEQYF. The CDR3 DNA reads TGTGCCAGCAGTGAAGTGACCGAGCAGTACTTC.

The chain links TRBV9 to TRBJ2-7, with D hard to call. The CDR3 runs 14 residues. CDR1 and CDR2 from the germline V gene are SGDLS and YYNGEE. The germline V and J ends were trimmed by 0 bases and 1 base, with 8 bases remaining between them. The CDR3 here is CASSVGGRSYEQYF. Written as DNA, the CDR3 is TGTGCCAGCAGCGTAGGCGGACGGTCCTACGAGCAGTACTTC.

The chain has TRBV5-1 and TRBJ1-1, with TRBD1 as a possible D gene (5 bases). CDR1 SGHRS and CDR2 YFSETQ come from the germline V gene. V dropped 3 bases and J dropped 5 bases, with 11 bases sitting between them. The CDR3 sequence is 13 residues long. CDR3: CASSSVGGTEAFF. For the CDR3, the DNA is TGCGCCAGCAGCTCGGTTGGGGGGACTGAAGCTTTCTTT. Based on the CDR3 plus reference TRBV5-1 and TRBJ1-1, the full variable domain is KAGVTQTPRYLIKTRGQQVTLSCSPISGHRSVSWYQQTPGQGLQFLFEYFSETQRNKGNFPGRFSGRQFSNSRSEMNVSTLELGDSALYLCASSSVGGTEAFFGQGTRLTVV.

This clone showed up just once. This chain connects TRBV7-9 to TRBJ2-7; the match to TRBD1 covers 7 bases. From germline, CDR1 is SEHNR and CDR2 FQNEAQ (reference sequence). The V gene end was trimmed by 2 bases and the J gene end by 6 bases; junction bases not matched to a gene: 10. The CDR3 covers 15 residues. The CDR3 reads CASSLNRDRWSEQYF. The CDR3 DNA sequence: TGTGCCAGCAGCTTAAACCGGGACAGATGGTCCGAGCAGTACTTC.

A few counts support this clone. The genes are TRBV5-1 and TRBJ1-2; possible D gene TRBD1, 5 bases. The germline V and J ends were trimmed by 0 bases and 4 bases, with 10 bases remaining between them. Germline V CDR1 and CDR2: SGHRS, YFSETQ. The CDR3 has 14 residues. The CDR3 DNA reads TGCGCCAGCAGCTTGGTTCCAGGGACCTATGGCTACACCTTC. It yields the protein CASSLVPGTYGYTF.

In regard to this clone: A far larger clone lies a single base away; this is likely a read error. The same CDR3 is also encoded by other DNA sequences in this sample. The chain carries TRBV2 and TRBJ2-7; 7 nucleotides line up with TRBD2. CDR1 and CDR2 from the germline V gene are SNHLY and FYNNEI. CDR3 length: 14 residues. V shed 4 bases and J 2 bases; nucleotides not matched to a gene: 5. The CDR3, as DNA: TGTGCCAGCAGTGTCCAAGCGGGACCCTACGAGCAGTACTTC. Encoded protein: CASSVQAGPYEQYF.

This clone was seen a single time. The chain is built from TRBV4-3 and TRBJ2-3; D call uncertain. The CDR3 length is 14 residues. Trimming pared 0 bases from V and 1 base from J, leaving 5 bases between. Germline assignment: CDR1 LGHNA and CDR2 YSLEER. In DNA form, the CDR3 reads TGCGCCAGCAGCCAAGATGGGGGCACAGATACGCAGTATTTT. As protein: CASSQDGGTDTQYF.

In nucleotides, the CDR3 is TGCGCCAGCAGCTTGTCCCCAAGCCCCGGGGAGCTGTTTTTT. It codes for CASSLSPSPGELFF. J is TRBJ2-2 and V is TRBV5-1, with no clear D. The CDR3 spans 14 residues. V lost 1 base and J 6 bases, leaving 10 bases between the germline ends. Germline V gene sequence: CDR1 SGHRS, CDR2 YFSETQ.

On this clone itself: The germline gene is not matched at one end of the junction; a read error may be the cause. The rearrangement joins TRBV30 to TRBJ2-5; possibly TRBD1 for D (6 bases). The CDR3 covers 13 residues. Germline V gives CDR1 GTSNPN, CDR2 SVGIG (reference sequence). Here the CDR3 reads CARSGGRKETQYF. Written as DNA, the CDR3 is TGTGCCCGGAGTGGGGGCCGGAAAGAGACCCAGTACTTC.

This clone was seen more than once but under ten times. The chain couples TRBV30 to TRBJ2-5; D is ambiguous. TRBJ2-7 matches the DNA end more closely, so the J call is doubtful. This CDR3 spans 12 amino acids. The germline V gene has CDR1 GTSNPN and CDR2 SVGIG (reference sequence). The CDR3 is CAWKARAYEQYF. The CDR3, as DNA: TGTGCCTGGAAGGCCCGGGCTTACGAGCAGTACTTC.